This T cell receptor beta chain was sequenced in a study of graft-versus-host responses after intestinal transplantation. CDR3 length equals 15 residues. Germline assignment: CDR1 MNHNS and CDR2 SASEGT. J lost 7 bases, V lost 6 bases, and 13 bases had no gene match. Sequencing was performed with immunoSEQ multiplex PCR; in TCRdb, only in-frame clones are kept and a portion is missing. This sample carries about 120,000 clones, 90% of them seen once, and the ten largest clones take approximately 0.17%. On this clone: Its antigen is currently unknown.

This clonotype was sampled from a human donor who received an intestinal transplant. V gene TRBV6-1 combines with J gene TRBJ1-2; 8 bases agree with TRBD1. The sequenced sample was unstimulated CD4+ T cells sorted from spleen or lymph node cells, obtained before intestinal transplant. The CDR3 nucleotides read TGTGCCAGCAGAGGACAGGGCCAAAGATGGGGTGGCTACACCTTC. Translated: CASRGQGQRWGGYTF.